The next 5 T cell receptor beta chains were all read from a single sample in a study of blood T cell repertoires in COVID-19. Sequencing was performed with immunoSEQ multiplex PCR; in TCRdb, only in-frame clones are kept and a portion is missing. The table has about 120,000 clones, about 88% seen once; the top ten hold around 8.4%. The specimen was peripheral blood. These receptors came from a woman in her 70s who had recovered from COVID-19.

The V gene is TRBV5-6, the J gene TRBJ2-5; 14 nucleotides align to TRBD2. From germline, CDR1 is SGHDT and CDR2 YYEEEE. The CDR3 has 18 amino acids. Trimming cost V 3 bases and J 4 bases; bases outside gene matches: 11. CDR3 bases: TGTGCCAGCAGCTCAATGACTAGCGGGAGGGCCAGGGGAGAGACCCAGTACTTC. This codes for CASSSMTSGRARGETQYF.

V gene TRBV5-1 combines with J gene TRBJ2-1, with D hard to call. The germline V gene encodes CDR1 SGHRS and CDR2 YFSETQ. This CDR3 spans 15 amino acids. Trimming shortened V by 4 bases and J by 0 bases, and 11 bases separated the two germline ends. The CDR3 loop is CASSTLPSSYNEQFF. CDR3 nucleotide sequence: TGCGCCAGCAGCACCCTACCGAGCTCCTACAATGAGCAGTTCTTC.

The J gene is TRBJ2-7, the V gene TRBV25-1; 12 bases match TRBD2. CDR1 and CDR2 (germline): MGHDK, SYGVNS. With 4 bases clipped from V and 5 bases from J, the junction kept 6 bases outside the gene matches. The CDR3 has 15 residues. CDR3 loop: CASSARLAGVDEQYF. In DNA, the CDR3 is TGTGCCAGCAGTGCCCGACTAGCGGGGGTAGACGAGCAGTACTTC.

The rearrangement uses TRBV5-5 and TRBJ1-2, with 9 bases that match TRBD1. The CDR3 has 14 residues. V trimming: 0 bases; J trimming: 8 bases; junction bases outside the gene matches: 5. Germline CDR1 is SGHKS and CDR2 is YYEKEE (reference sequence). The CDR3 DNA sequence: TGTGCCAGCAGCTTGGCTTTACAGGGGGCGGGCTACACCTTC. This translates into CASSLALQGAGYTF. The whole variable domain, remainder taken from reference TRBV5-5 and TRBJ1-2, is DAGVTQSPTHLIKTRGQQVTLRCSPISGHKSVSWYQQVLGQGPQFIFQYYEKEERGRGNFPDRFSARQFPNYSSELNVNALLLGDSALYLCASSLALQGAGYTFGSGTRLTVV.

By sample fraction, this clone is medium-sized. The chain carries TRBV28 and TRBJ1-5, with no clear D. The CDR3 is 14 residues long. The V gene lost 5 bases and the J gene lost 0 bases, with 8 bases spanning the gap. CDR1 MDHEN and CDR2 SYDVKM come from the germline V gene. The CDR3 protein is CASSDGYSNQPQHF. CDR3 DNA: TGTGCCAGCAGTGACGGGTATAGCAATCAGCCCCAGCATTTT.